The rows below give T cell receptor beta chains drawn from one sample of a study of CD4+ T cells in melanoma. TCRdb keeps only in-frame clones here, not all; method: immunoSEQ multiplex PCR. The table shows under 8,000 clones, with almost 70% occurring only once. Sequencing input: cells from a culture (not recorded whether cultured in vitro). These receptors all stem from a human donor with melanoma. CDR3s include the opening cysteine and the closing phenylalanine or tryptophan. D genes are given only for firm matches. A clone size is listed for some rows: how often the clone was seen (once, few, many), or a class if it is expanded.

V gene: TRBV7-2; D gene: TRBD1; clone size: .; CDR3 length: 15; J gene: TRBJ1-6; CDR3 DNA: TGTGCCAGCAGCTTAGAAAGGGGGCGGGGTTCACCCCTCCACTTT; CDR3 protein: CASSLERGRGSPLHF
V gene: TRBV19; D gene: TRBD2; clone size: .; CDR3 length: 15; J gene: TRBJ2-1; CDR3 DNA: TGTGCCAGTAGTATCGGGGGGAGGCCCACCGGGGAGCAGTTCTTC; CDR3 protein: CASSIGGRPTGEQFF
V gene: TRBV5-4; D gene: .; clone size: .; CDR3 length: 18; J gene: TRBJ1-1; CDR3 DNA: TGTGCCAGCAGCGGTGTTAGGGCAGGGGCCCTGGGGAACACTGAAGCTTTCTTT; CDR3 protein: CASSGVRAGALGNTEAFF
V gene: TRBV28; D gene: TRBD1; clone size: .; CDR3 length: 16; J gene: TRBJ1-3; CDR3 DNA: TGTGCCAGCAGCTCCGGGACAGTCTTTTTTCGAAACACCATATATTTT; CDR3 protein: CASSSGTVFFRNTIYF
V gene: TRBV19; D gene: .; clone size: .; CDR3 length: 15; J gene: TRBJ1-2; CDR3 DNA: TGTGCCAGTATATCCAGGGAAGCGGCTCTGAGGGGCTACACCTTC; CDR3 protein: CASISREAALRGYTF
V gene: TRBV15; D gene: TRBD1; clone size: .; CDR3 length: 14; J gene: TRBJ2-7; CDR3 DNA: TGTGCCACGAGACCCGGTACAGGGGTCGACGAGCAGTACTTC; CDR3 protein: CATRPGTGVDEQYF
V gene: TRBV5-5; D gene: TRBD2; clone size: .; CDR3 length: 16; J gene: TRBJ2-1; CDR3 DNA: TGTGCCAGCAGCTTCCGGGACTATCTAACCTACAATGAGCAGTTCTTC; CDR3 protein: CASSFRDYLTYNEQFF
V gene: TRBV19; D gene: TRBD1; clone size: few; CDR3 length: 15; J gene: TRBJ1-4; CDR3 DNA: TGTGCCAGTAGGGGACAGGGACTAACTAATGAAAAACTGTTTTTT; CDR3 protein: CASRGQGLTNEKLFF
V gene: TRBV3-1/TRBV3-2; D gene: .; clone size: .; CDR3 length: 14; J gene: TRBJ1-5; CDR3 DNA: TGTGCCAGCAGCCAAGCGGGTCTGAGTCAGCCCCAGCATTTT; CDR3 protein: CASSQAGLSQPQHF
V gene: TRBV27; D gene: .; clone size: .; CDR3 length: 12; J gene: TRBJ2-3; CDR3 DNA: TGTGCCACCGGAGTTCGTCTAGATACGCAGTATTTT; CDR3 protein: CATGVRLDTQYF
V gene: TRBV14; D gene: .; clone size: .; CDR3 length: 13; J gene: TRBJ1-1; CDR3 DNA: TGTGCCAGCAGCCAAGATTGGGACACTGAAGCTTTCTTT; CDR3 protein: CASSQDWDTEAFF
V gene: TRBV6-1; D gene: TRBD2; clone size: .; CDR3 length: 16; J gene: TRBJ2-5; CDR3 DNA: TGTGCCAGCAGTGAAGGGGGGGGAATCGGGCAAGAGACCCAGTACTTC; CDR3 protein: CASSEGGGIGQETQYF
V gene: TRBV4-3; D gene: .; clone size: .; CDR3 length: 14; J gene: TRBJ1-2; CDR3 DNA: TGCGCCAGCAGCCGAAGGACAGAGCCTTTTGGCTACACCTTC; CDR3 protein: CASSRRTEPFGYTF
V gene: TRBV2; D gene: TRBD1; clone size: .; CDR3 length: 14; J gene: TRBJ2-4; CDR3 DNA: TGTGCCAGCAGATCCGGGACAGGGATTGACATTCAGTACTTC; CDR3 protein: CASRSGTGIDIQYF
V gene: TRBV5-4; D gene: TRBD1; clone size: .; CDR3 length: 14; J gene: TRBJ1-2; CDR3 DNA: TGTGCCAGCAGCCCCAGACAGGGGGCGGGCGGCTACACCTTC; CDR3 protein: CASSPRQGAGGYTF
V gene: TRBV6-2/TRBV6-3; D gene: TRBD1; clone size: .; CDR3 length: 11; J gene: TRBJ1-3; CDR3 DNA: TGTGCCAGCAGTTTGGGACAGGGATTATATTTT; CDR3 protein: CASSLGQGLYF
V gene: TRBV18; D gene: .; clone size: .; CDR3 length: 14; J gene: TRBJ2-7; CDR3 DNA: TGTGCCAGCTCACCACGCGGGGACTCCTACGAGCAGTACTTC; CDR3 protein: CASSPRGDSYEQYF
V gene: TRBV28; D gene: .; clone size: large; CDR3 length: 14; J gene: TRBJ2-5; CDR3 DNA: TGTGCCAGCAGCAACCGAGGGGGAGCGGAGACCCAGTACTTC; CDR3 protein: CASSNRGGAETQYF
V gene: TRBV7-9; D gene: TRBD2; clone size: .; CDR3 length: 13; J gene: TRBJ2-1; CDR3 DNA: TGTGCCAGCAGCTCGGGACTAGCGGGGGTGGCGTTCTTC; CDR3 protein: CASSSGLAGVAFF
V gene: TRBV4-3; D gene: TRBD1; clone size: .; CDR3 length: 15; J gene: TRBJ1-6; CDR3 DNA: TGCGCCAGCAGCCAAGGGACAGGGAATAATTCACCCCTCCACTTT; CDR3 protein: CASSQGTGNNSPLHF
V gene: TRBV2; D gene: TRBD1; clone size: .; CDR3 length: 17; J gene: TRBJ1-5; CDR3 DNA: TGTGCCAGCAGTGAACATGGGGACAGGCGACAAAATCAGCCCCAGCATTTT; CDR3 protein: CASSEHGDRRQNQPQHF
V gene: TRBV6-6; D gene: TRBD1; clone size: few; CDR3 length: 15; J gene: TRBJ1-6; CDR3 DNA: TGTGCCAGCAGCTACGGGACAGGGGCTCATTCACCCCTCCACTTT; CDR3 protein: CASSYGTGAHSPLHF
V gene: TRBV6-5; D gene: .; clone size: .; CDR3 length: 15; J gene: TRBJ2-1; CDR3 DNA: TGTGCCAGCAGTTACGGGGGAAGCTCCTACAATGAGCAGTTCTTC; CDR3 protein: CASSYGGSSYNEQFF
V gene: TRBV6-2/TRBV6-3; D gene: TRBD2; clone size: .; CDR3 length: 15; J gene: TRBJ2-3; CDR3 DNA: TGTGCCAGCAGTGCGGGACTAGCAAAAACAGATACGCAGTATTTT; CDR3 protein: CASSAGLAKTDTQYF
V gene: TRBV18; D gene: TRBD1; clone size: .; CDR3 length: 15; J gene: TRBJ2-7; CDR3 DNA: TGTGCCAGCTCACCAAGACAGGGGATTGACTACGAGCAGTACTTC; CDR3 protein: CASSPRQGIDYEQYF
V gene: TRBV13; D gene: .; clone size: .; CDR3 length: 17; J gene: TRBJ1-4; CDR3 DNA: TGTGCCAGCAGCTTCCAACAAGGGGGTGCCGGGAGGGAAAAACTGTTTTTT; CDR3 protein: CASSFQQGGAGREKLFF
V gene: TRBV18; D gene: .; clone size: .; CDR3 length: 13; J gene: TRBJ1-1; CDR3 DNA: TGTGCCAGCTCACCAAGAGGGGACACTGAAGCTTTCTTT; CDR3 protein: CASSPRGDTEAFF
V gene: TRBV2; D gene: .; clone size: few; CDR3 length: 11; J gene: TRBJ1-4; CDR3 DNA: TGTGCCAGCAGGAGGGCTGAAAAACTGTTTTTT; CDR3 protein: CASRRAEKLFF
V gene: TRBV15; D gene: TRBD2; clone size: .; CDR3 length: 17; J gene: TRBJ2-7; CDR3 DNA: TGTGCCACCAGCAGACGCAAGGGCGGGGGGGTAGAGTACGAGCAGTACTTC; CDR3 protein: CATSRRKGGGVEYEQYF
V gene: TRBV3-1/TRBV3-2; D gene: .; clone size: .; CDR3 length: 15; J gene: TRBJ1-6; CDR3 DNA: TGTGCCAGCAGCCCGCCCAGCGCTCGTAATTCACCCCTCCACTTT; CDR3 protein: CASSPPSARNSPLHF
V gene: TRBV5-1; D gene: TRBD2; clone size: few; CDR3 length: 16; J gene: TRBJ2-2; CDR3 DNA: TGCGCCAGCAGCTTGGACGGGGGGGAGAACACCGGGGAGCTGTTTTTT; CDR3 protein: CASSLDGGENTGELFF
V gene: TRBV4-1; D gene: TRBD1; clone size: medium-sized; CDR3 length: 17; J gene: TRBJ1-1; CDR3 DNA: TGCGCCAGCAGCCCGCCACATATGGGACAGGTAAACACTGAAGCTTTCTTT; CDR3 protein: CASSPPHMGQVNTEAFF
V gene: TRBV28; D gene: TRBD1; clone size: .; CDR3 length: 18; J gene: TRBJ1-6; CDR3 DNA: TGTGCCAGCAGTTCGACCCGGGACAGAAGCTCCTATAATTCACCCCTCCACTTT; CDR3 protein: CASSSTRDRSSYNSPLHF
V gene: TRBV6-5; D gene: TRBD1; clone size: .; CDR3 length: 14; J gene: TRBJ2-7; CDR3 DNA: TGTGCCAGCAGTCGTGGGACAGGGCCCTACGAGCAGTACTTC; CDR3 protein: CASSRGTGPYEQYF
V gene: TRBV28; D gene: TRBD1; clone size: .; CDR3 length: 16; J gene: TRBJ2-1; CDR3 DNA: TGTGCCAGCATCTCACCGGGACAGGGGGCTATCTATGAGCAGTTCTTC; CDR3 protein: CASISPGQGAIYEQFF
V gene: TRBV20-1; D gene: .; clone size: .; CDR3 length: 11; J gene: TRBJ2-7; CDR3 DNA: TGCAGTGCCCTGGACTACTACGAGCAGTACTTC; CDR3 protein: CSALDYYEQYF
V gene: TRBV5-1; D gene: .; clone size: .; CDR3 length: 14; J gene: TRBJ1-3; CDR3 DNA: TGCGCCAGCAGCTTGATGGACTCTGGAAACACCATATATTTT; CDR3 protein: CASSLMDSGNTIYF
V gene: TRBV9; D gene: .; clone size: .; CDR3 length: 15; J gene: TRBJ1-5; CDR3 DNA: TGTGCCAGCAGCGTAGACGGGGGAAGCAATCAGCCCCAGCATTTT; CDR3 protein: CASSVDGGSNQPQHF
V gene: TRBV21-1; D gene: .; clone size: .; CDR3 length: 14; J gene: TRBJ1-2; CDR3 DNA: TGTGCCAGCAGCAGAGACAGGGTAAGCTATGGCTACACCTTC; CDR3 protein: CASSRDRVSYGYTF
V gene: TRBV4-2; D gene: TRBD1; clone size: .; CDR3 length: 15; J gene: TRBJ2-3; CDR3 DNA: TGTGCCAGCAGCCAAGGCAGGGGGTACACAGATACGCAGTATTTT; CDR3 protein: CASSQGRGYTDTQYF
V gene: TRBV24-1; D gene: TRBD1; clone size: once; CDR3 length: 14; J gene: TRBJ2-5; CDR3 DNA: TGTGCCACCAGTGATGGGACAGGACAAGAGACCCAGTACTTC; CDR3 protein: CATSDGTGQETQYF
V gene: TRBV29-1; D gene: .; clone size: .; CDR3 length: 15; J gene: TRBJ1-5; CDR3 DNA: TGCAGCGTCGGGCTCCAGGGTGATAGCAATCAGCCCCAGCATTTT; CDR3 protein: CSVGLQGDSNQPQHF
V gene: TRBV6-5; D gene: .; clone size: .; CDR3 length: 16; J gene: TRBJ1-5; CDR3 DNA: TGTGCCAGCAGTTACTCGCGGACAGTTGGCAATCAGCCCCAGCATTTT; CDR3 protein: CASSYSRTVGNQPQHF
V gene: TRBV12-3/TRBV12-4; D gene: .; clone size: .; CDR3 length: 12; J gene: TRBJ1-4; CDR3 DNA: TGTGCCAGCAGTTTAGGGGCTGAAAAACTGTTTTTT; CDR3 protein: CASSLGAEKLFF
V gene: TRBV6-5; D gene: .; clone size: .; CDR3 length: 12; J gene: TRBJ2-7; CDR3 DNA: TGTGCCAGCAGACGGGGCGCCTACGAGCAGTACTTC; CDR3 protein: CASRRGAYEQYF
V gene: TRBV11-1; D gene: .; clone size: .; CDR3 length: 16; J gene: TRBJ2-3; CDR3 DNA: TGTGCCAGCAGCTTAGAGGGGAGACAGGGCACAGATACGCAGTATTTT; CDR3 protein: CASSLEGRQGTDTQYF
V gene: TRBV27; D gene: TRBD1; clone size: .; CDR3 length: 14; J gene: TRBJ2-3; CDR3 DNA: TGTGCCAGCAGTTTAACAGGGGGACCAGATACGCAGTATTTT; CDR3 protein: CASSLTGGPDTQYF
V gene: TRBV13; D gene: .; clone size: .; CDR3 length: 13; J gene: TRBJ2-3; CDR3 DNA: TGTGCCAGCAGCTTCATTGGCACAGATACGCAGTATTTT; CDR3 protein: CASSFIGTDTQYF
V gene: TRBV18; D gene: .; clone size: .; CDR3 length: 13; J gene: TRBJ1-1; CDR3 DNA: TGTGCCAGCTCACCACGCGGGGACACTGAAGCTTTCTTT; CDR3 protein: CASSPRGDTEAFF